This T cell receptor (beta chain) derives from a study of human T cells and chemical hapten exposure. In the study overall: Sensitization applied 2% DPC to roughly 2 cm by roughly 2 cm of upper inner arm skin. General study findings and limits: Relative to control repertoires, expanded TCRs gave rise to significantly more large CDR3 similarity clusters.

Noted time point: pre-sensitization, week 0. Treatment: therapeutic diphenylcyclopropenone sensitization with weekly scalp DPC. Whole blood, unfractionated, served as the material for total RNA extraction. Trimming shortened V by 1 base and J by 4 bases, and 8 bases separated the two germline ends. Germline V gene data show CDR1 as SEHNR and CDR2 as FQNEAQ (reference sequence). This CDR3 has 14 amino acids. Original methodology: Approximately 100,000 TCRs per sample was the median, with a range of about 20,000 to 690,600. TCRdb re-called the RACE reads with MiXCR, one entry per CDR3 protein. Here the V and J calls rest on TCRdb's processing, not on the authors' analysis. The table lists about 120,000 distinct CDR3 sequences, approximately 15% of them singletons. As for this clonotype: Its antigen is unidentified.

Here the sequenced sample was whole blood, taken in connection with sensitization to the hapten diphenylcyclopropenone (DPC). J is TRBJ2-1 and V is TRBV7-9; no firm D call. The source is a woman in her late teens or twenties with alopecia areata. Some clones in this sample may be carry-over from other donors' samples. The CDR3 loop reads CASSLGPRYNEQFF. CDR3 bases: TGTGCCAGCAGCTTAGGACCGCGATACAATGAGCAGTTCTTC. Combining the CDR3 with reference TRBV7-9 and TRBJ2-1 gives the whole variable domain DTGVSQNPRHKITKRGQNVTFRCDPISEHNRLYWYRQTLGQGPEFLTYFQNEAQLEKSRLLSDRFSAERPKGSFSTLEIQRTEQGDSAMYLCASSLGPRYNEQFFGPGTRLTVL.